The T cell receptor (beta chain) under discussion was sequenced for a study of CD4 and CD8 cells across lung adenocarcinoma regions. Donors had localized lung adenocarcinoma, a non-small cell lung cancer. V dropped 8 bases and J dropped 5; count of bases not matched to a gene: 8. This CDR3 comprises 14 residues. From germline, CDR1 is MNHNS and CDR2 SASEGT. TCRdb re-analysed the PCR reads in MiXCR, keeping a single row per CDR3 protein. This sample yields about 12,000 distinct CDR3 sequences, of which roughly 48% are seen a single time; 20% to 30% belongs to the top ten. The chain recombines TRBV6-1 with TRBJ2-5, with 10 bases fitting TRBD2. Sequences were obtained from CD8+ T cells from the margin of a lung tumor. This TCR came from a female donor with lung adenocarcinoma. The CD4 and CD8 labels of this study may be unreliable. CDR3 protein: CASSAGGPWETQYF. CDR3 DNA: TGTGCCAGCTCAGCGGGAGGGCCATGGGAGACCCAGTACTTC.